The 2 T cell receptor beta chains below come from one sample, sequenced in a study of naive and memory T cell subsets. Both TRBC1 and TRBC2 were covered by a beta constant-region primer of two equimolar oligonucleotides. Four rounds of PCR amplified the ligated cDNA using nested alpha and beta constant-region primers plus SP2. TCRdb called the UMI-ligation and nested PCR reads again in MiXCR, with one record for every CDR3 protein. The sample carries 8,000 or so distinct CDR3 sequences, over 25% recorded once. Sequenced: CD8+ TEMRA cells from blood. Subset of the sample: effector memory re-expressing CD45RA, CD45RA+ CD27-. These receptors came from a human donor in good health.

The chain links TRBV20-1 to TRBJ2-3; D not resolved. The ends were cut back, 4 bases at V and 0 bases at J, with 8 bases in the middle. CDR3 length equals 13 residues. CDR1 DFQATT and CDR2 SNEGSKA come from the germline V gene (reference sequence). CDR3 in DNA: TGCAGTGCTATTGCCGGAAGCACAGATACGCAGTATTTT. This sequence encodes CSAIAGSTDTQYF.

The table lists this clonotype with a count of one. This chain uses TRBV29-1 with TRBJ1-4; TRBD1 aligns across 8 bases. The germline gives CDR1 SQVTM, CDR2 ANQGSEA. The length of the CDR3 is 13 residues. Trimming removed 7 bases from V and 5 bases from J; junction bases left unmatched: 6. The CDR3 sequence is CSGGDRGNEKLFF. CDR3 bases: TGCAGCGGGGGTGACAGGGGCAATGAAAAACTGTTTTTT.